The present entry profiles one TCR beta chain with its context. It lacks a known antigen. It has no much larger one-base neighbor in the sample; base qualities were not kept. The junction shows trimming of 8 bases on V and 8 bases on J, and the gene matches do not reach 13 bases of it. CDR1 and CDR2 are read off the germline V gene (reference sequence) as MNHNY and SVGAGI. The CDR3 has 14 amino acids, counting the end cysteine and phenylalanine. This entry keeps only the CDR3 DNA: 42 bases, framed from base 1. This sample is drawn from a study of tissue T cells after allogeneic stem cell transplantation (dated by TCRdb to between 2022 and 2023). Regarding the study in general: All GVHD patients received grafts from donors, four unmodified and three CD34-selected to deplete T cells. When multiple samples of a tissue existed, pathologist review of H&E sections prioritized samples with histologically apparent lymphocytes for sequencing. The study profiled TCR beta repertoires across many tissues from research autopsies of patients with and without GVHD, plus mouse models of GVHD. The human part of the study was a prospective observational study with no blinding and no randomization. Here is what the overall study found, with its caveats: Within patients, how anatomically similar the tissues were was a key factor in shaping TCR repertoire composition, regardless of disease or transplant status. Only a few T cell clones appeared in more than one patient, yet motif-based clustering showed tissue-specific repertoire signatures that were shared between patients. The study did not determine which tissue TCRs were alloreactive or antigen-specific, and some clones might have been persisting host cells. In both patients and mice, only a limited portion of the TCR repertoire detected in tissues was captured by blood and spleen T cells. A small and clinically heterogeneous patient cohort was studied, and sampling depth was acknowledged as a limitation.

The time point label here, explained by the study, means: human tissue collected at research (rapid) autopsy. Seven or eight adult allo-HCT recipients with steroid-refractory GVHD were prospectively enrolled in a research-autopsy study over an approximately three-year period. All GVHD patients had gastrointestinal GVHD and received several lines of GVHD-directed therapy; 5 or 6 also had skin involvement. After a median post-mortem interval of roughly 9.9 hours, the autopsy tissues collected included GI sites spanning esophagus to rectum, along with liver, skin and lymphoid organs including spleen. Autopsy specimens were bisected, with one portion flash-frozen in liquid nitrogen and the rest formalin-fixed; GI outer muscle layers were removed. Genomic DNA was extracted from frozen tissues using the Mag-Bind Blood & Tissue DNA HDQ 96 Kit on a Chemagic 360 or the DNeasy Blood & Tissue Kit. Because of concern about red blood cell contamination, extracted DNA was further purified using the Genomic DNA Clean & Concentrator-25 kit.

Libraries were prepared through the immunoSEQ multiplex PCR assay. TCRbeta CDR3 sequencing was performed at survey depth by Adaptive Biotechnologies, and CDR3 sequences, V/J genes, productive frequency and template counts were reported. Amplification of TCR beta CDR3 regions started from genomic DNA instead of RNA. Under the source paper's analysis protocol: Jensen-Shannon divergence served to quantify pairwise repertoire overlap between tissues, with 0 meaning identical and 1 meaning complete divergence. Tissues were clustered by single-linkage agglomerative hierarchical clustering of pairwise JSD values, and the clustering results were displayed as dendrograms. GLIPH2 was applied to all patient samples using simulation_depth 1000, kmer_min_depth 3, and cdr3_length_cutoff 8, and only groups with more than two unique CDR3s were retained. A standardized tissue-overlap score was generated by extrapolating Jaccard GLIPH-group overlap across patients to a standard repertoire size of 1000 clones. To look at how diversity was associated with clinical or experimental variables, linear mixed-effect models were used, with tissue treated as a fixed effect and individual treated as a random effect. This is the immuneACCESS table as TCRdb keeps it, with only in-frame sequences that have V and J called. A part of the clones is gone; compared with another copy, unresolved V genes explain less than half, and the rest is unexplained. D and trimming come from the DNA, and the V and J calls and clone size come from that table. The sample yields about 1,400 clones; about 80% were counted once. The ten largest make up around 15% of the sample.

The rearranged chain carries TRBV6-6 and TRBJ1-2, with 8 bases aligning to TRBD1. This clonotype originated in a male patient aged 40 to 70 with steroid-refractory graft-versus-host disease after an allogeneic stem cell transplant. Some T cells may derive from the graft donor when a transplant has been performed. Source: spleen tissue, taken at autopsy. The CDR3 region: CASEGQGRIDGYTF. In nucleotides, the sequence is TGTGCCAGCGAAGGACAGGGAAGAATTGACGGCTACACCTTC.